The clone carrying this T cell receptor (beta chain) has only a few counts. Its cognate antigen is unknown. This specimen comes from a study of blood T cells in healthy people across ages. Study findings and constraints: Estimates of diversity drawn from one million T cells were considered underestimates. Higher diversity and more naive CD4+ cells were features of long-lived donors, compared to aged donors.

The CDR3 has 15 residues. Germline values: CDR1 DFQATT, CDR2 SNEGSKA (reference sequence). V lost 3 bases, J lost 5 bases, and 17 bases lay in between. A sample-barcoded 5' primer and a J-beta primer mix were used in a second PCR of about 7 to 12 cycles. Each sample yielded at least 2.5 million CDR3-containing paired-end reads. TCRdb analysed the 5' RACE reads with MiXCR anew, one entry per CDR3 protein. In the table there are hundreds of thousands of distinct CDR3 sequences, roughly 34% of which are singletons. Per-sample yields of isolated PBMCs were at least 6 million. The chain combines TRBV20-1 with TRBJ2-1; TRBD1 or TRBD2 may be the D gene (6 bases each). The sequenced sample consisted of blood. The receptor was isolated from a man aged 18 to 29 in good health. The CDR3 spells CSASIWYRGHNEQFF. The CDR3 nucleotides read TGCAGTGCTAGTATTTGGTACCGGGGGCACAATGAGCAGTTCTTC.